This T cell receptor (beta chain) derives from a study of vaccination effects on CD4 cells after COVID-19. Study background: IL-2 at 9 to 10 IU/ml and peptides at roughly 9.6 ug/ml were added to cultured PBMC, fewer than 2.5 million per well. General study results and limits: Among infection- and vaccine-induced clones, marked clonal contraction occurred late after vaccination. Recruitment yielded few convalescent patients, and the study had no early post-infection timepoints.

Following culture for approximately ten days, CD4+ T cells were isolated. PCR-confirmed SARS-CoV-2 infection occurred in the person between March and December 2020. Vaccination of participants consisted of two doses of either the BNT162b2 or mRNA-1273 vaccine. Half of the medium was exchanged for IL-2 medium on both days 3 and 7. Here immunoSEQ multiplex PCR was the method, and the copy in TCRdb shows in-frame clones only, minus some. The sample includes tens of thousands of clones, around 76% of them seen just once. In regard to this clone: Its antigen is undetermined.

Sequencing was performed on CD4+ T cells from PBMCs cultured without peptide, taken after COVID-19 vaccination. This receptor was identified in a human donor who had a prior SARS-CoV-2 infection.

The CDR3 reads CASSLYGASYNEQFF. The CDR3, as DNA: TGTGCCAGCAGCTTATACGGGGCATCCTACAATGAGCAGTTCTTC. The chain links TRBV11-3 to TRBJ2-1, with D perhaps given as TRBD1 or TRBD2 (5 bases each). From germline, CDR1 is SGHNT and CDR2 YENEEA. V gave up 2 bases and J gave up 1 base, with 9 bases separating them. CDR3 length: 15 amino acids.